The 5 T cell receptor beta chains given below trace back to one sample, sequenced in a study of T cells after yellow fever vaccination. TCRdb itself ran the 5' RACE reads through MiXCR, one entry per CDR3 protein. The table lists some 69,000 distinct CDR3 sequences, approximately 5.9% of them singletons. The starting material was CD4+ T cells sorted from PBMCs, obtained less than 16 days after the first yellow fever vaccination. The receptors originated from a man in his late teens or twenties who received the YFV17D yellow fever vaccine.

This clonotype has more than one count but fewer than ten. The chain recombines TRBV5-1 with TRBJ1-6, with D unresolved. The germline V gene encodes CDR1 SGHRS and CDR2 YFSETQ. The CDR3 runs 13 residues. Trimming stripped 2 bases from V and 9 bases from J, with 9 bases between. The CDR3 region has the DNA TGCGCCAGCAGCTTCGACGGCCTTTCACCCCTCCACTTT. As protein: CASSFDGLSPLHF.

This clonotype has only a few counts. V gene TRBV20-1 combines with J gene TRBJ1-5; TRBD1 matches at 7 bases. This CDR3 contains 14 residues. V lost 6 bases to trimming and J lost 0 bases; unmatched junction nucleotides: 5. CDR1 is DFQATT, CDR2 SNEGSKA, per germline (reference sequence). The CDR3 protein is CSAWDRNSNQPQHF. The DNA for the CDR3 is TGCAGTGCCTGGGACAGAAATAGCAATCAGCCCCAGCATTTT.

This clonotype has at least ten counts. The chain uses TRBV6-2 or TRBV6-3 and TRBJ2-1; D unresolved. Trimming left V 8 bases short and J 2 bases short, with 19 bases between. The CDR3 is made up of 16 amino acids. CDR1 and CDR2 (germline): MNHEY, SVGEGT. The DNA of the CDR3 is TGTGCCAGCTCTAGGTGGGGTCTATCACCCTACAATGAGCAGTTCTTC. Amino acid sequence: CASSRWGLSPYNEQFF.

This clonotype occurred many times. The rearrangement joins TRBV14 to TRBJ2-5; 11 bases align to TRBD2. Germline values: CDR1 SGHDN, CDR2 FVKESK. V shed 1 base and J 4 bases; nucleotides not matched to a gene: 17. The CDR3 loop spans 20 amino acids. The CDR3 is CASSQGDPWSSGGLGETQYF. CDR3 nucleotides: TGTGCCAGCAGCCAAGGGGATCCCTGGTCTAGCGGGGGGCTGGGAGAGACCCAGTACTTC.

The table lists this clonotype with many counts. CDR3 DNA: TGTGCCAGCAGCTTGATGGGTGTGGTGAACACTGAAGCTTTCTTT. The encoded protein is CASSLMGVVNTEAFF. The V call is TRBV7-8, the J call TRBJ1-1; D remains ambiguous. Trimming left V 3 bases short and J 0 bases short, with 11 bases between. Germline CDR1 is SGHVS and CDR2 is FQNEAQ. The CDR3 has 15 amino acids.